This TCR beta chain came from a study of cytomegalovirus exposure and HLA in healthy donors. The assay was immunoSEQ multiplex PCR, and TCRdb's table has in-frame clones only and misses some. The sample has approximately 140,000 clones, 84% seen once. Trimming removed 4 bases from V and 0 bases from J; junction bases left unmatched: 6. There are 15 residues in the CDR3. Germline CDR1 and CDR2: GTSNPN and SVGIG (reference sequence). Input material: PBMCs. The sequence was collected from a woman aged 25-40 years in good health and CMV-seronegative. This chain joins TRBV30 and TRBJ2-1; 7 nucleotides agree with TRBD1. The CDR3 loop reads CAWITTGSSYNEQFF. The CDR3 DNA reads TGTGCCTGGATTACGACAGGGAGCTCCTACAATGAGCAGTTCTTC.